The source of this TCR beta chain is a study of cytomegalovirus exposure and HLA in healthy donors. Study-wide findings and caveats: In a later analysis, V- and J-gene trimming of beta chains associated with a DCLRE1C missense variant, replicated independently. Associated with cytomegalovirus, according to the listing, were 164 TCR beta chains. A later analysis revealed that TCR association rates differed between HLA loci, peaking at DRB1 and bottoming out at HLA-C. Per a prior analysis, the majority of TCR beta V segments were productive roughly 90% or roughly 30% of the time.

This clone was seen ten or more times. Its antigen remains unknown. The PCR made use of 60 Vbeta and 13 Jbeta primers. Profiling relied on immunoSEQ multiplex PCR, and the TCRdb table lists in-frame clones only, not all of them. The table includes under 35,000 clones, about three fifths detected once. CDR1 and CDR2 from the germline V gene are SGHVS and FNYEAQ. The J segment lost 0 bases and the V segment lost 1 base, leaving 6 bases of the junction unmatched. The CDR3 loop spans 16 amino acids. The sequence came from a man aged 50-59 years in good health and CMV-seropositive. The source material was PBMCs. V gene TRBV7-6 combines with J gene TRBJ2-7; 7 positions agree with TRBD1. DNA for the CDR3: TGTGCCAGCAGCTTAGAGGCAGGGGACAGCTCCTACGAGCAGTACTTC. It translates to CASSLEAGDSSYEQYF. Full variable domain (outside the CDR3, taken from reference TRBV7-6 and TRBJ2-7): GAGVSQSPRYKVTKRGQDVALRCDPISGHVSLYWYRQALGQGPEFLTYFNYEAQQDKSGLPNDRFSAERPEGSISTLTIQRTEQRDSAMYRCASSLEAGDSSYEQYFGPGTRLTVT.